Shown below are 3 T cell receptor beta chains from a single sample sequenced in a study of shared clonotypes between healthy human individuals. Clones were sequenced by immunoSEQ multiplex PCR, and TCRdb holds only the in-frame ones, with some missing. Among fewer than 2.5 million clones listed, under 95% were seen once. Sample: naive CD4+ T cells from PBMCs. The subset here: CD45RA+ positively selected. The receptors shown here come from a man younger than 35 in good health. Some clones in this sample may be carry-over from other donors' samples.

The chain has TRBV5-1 and TRBJ2-7; D is possibly TRBD1 (7 bases). This CDR3 contains 13 residues. From germline, CDR1 is SGHRS and CDR2 YFSETQ. Trimming stripped 5 bases from V and 3 bases from J, with 12 bases between. CDR3 sequence (DNA): TGCGCCAGCAGTTTCAGGGGGGACTACGAGCAGTACTTC. Protein: CASSFRGDYEQYF.

The chain joins TRBV28 to TRBJ2-5; the D gene is possibly TRBD1 (6 bases). Trimming left V 3 bases short and J 0 bases short, with 17 bases between. CDR3 length: 17 residues. Per germline, CDR1 MDHEN and CDR2 SYDVKM. The DNA of the CDR3 is TGTGCCAGCAGTTTGGGGTCGGGTAGGGGGTACCAAGAGACCCAGTACTTC. Amino acids: CASSLGSGRGYQETQYF.

Only one count was recorded for this clone. The rearrangement joins TRBV2 to TRBJ1-6, with a tentative D call TRBD1 (5 bases). V lost 1 base to trimming and J lost 14 bases, with 15 bases between them. The CDR3 is 14 amino acids. Per the germline V gene, CDR1 is SNHLY and CDR2 is FYNNEI. In nucleotides, the CDR3 is TGTGCCAGCAGTGAAGGAACCGGGGCGTGGGCCCTCCACTTT. Translated, it gives CASSEGTGAWALHF. The full variable domain, its missing parts supplied by reference TRBV2 and TRBJ1-6, is EPEVTQTPSHQVTQMGQEVILRCVPISNHLYFYWYRQILGQKVEFLVSFYNNEISEKSEIFDDQFSVERPDGSNFTLKIRSTKLEDSAMYFCASSEGTGAWALHFGNGTRLTVT.